This is a list of T cell receptor beta chains from one sample in a study of blood T cells in healthy people across ages. TCRdb independently ran MiXCR on the 5' RACE reads; one entry per CDR3 protein. The sample includes roughly 2 million distinct CDR3 sequences, approximately 50% of them seen just once. The sequenced sample consisted of blood. The receptor source for this set is a woman between 40 and 55 years old in good health. CDR3s leave out the opening cysteine and the closing phenylalanine or tryptophan.

V gene: TRBV7-2; J gene: TRBJ2-7; CDR3 protein: ASSATFYEQY
V gene: TRBV5-6; J gene: TRBJ2-7; CDR3 protein: ASSQQQVGTYEQY
V gene: TRBV5-1; J gene: TRBJ2-3; CDR3 protein: ASSLTTGGYTDTQY
V gene: TRBV27; J gene: TRBJ2-3; CDR3 protein: ASSLFRARGTDTQY
V gene: TRBV12-5; J gene: TRBJ2-3; CDR3 protein: ASGFGRDEDTQY
V gene: TRBV6-6; J gene: TRBJ1-1; CDR3 protein: ASSYSIRRGNTVAF
V gene: TRBV7-2; J gene: TRBJ2-5; CDR3 protein: ASSIRQGAGEQY
V gene: TRBV9; J gene: TRBJ1-1; CDR3 protein: ASSRLLGPTEAF
V gene: TRBV11-1; J gene: TRBJ2-7; CDR3 protein: ASSPQTGQVYEQY
V gene: TRBV7-9; J gene: TRBJ2-1; CDR3 protein: ASRFQPLSVFEDEQF
V gene: TRBV6-5; J gene: TRBJ2-7; CDR3 protein: ASSPTGGRYEQY
V gene: TRBV7-8; J gene: TRBJ2-1; CDR3 protein: ASSLSGRVKGEQF
V gene: TRBV12-3/TRBV12-4; J gene: TRBJ1-4; CDR3 protein: ASSTGGSEKLF
V gene: TRBV3-1; J gene: TRBJ2-3; CDR3 protein: ASSLGVPEKDTQY
V gene: TRBV29-1; J gene: TRBJ2-1; CDR3 protein: STLRQGRNEQF
V gene: TRBV29-1; J gene: TRBJ2-3; CDR3 protein: SVEGRASPTDTQY
V gene: TRBV6-2/TRBV6-3; J gene: TRBJ1-5; CDR3 protein: ASSTRWGQPQH
V gene: TRBV29-1; J gene: TRBJ2-7; CDR3 protein: SVEVFQGDSYEQY
V gene: TRBV4-2; J gene: TRBJ2-7; CDR3 protein: ASSQELAETAYEQY
V gene: TRBV20-1; J gene: -; CDR3 protein: SAVGLAGKGTQY
V gene: TRBV29-1; J gene: TRBJ2-5; CDR3 protein: SVMRLRGTQY
V gene: TRBV28; J gene: TRBJ2-5; CDR3 protein: ATGRNTVYFSETQY
V gene: TRBV11-1; J gene: TRBJ1-2; CDR3 protein: AIGFPGSNGYT
V gene: TRBV20-1; J gene: TRBJ1-2; CDR3 protein: SAFTGANGYT
V gene: TRBV20-1; J gene: TRBJ2-3; CDR3 protein: SAQSRDRVGTQY
V gene: TRBV7-2; J gene: TRBJ2-3; CDR3 protein: ASSLWGGPEDTQY
V gene: TRBV28; J gene: TRBJ1-2; CDR3 protein: ASRPPGTGGNYGYT
V gene: TRBV7-9; J gene: TRBJ1-4; CDR3 protein: ASSLGSGSRNEKLF
V gene: TRBV20-1; J gene: TRBJ2-1; CDR3 protein: SAVGVYNEQF
V gene: TRBV5-8; J gene: -; CDR3 protein: ASSLGGTTSNEQY
V gene: TRBV12-3/TRBV12-4; J gene: TRBJ1-4; CDR3 protein: ASCNAGDEKLF
V gene: TRBV12-3/TRBV12-4; J gene: TRBJ1-5; CDR3 protein: ASSLQARSFNQPQH
V gene: TRBV3-1; J gene: TRBJ2-5; CDR3 protein: ASSQGVWEGDRRKTQY
V gene: TRBV19; J gene: TRBJ2-7; CDR3 protein: ASSMDLGSYEQY
V gene: TRBV12-3/TRBV12-4; J gene: TRBJ1-5; CDR3 protein: ASSLGTGLQPQH
V gene: TRBV20-1; J gene: TRBJ1-2; CDR3 protein: SARVGLQIYGCT
V gene: TRBV10-3; J gene: TRBJ2-1; CDR3 protein: AISVLQGSLPSYNEQF
V gene: TRBV14; J gene: TRBJ2-1; CDR3 protein: ASSQAIERNYNEQF
V gene: TRBV12-3/TRBV12-4; J gene: TRBJ2-7; CDR3 protein: ASSLGGTPSSYEQY
V gene: TRBV29-1; J gene: TRBJ1-2; CDR3 protein: SVDRGDGYT
V gene: TRBV9; J gene: TRBJ1-6; CDR3 protein: ASSVFPGVNNSPLH
V gene: TRBV28; J gene: TRBJ2-7; CDR3 protein: ASSSPGRAPHEQY
V gene: TRBV6-2/TRBV6-3; J gene: TRBJ2-3; CDR3 protein: ASSSGLLTQY
V gene: TRBV7-3; J gene: TRBJ2-3; CDR3 protein: ASSSTSGGPLTDTQY
V gene: TRBV28; J gene: TRBJ1-2; CDR3 protein: ASSLIRGGGYT
V gene: TRBV20-1; J gene: TRBJ2-5; CDR3 protein: SAKGERETQY
V gene: TRBV6-6; J gene: TRBJ1-2; CDR3 protein: ASSSGGRHGYT
V gene: TRBV7-2; J gene: TRBJ2-7; CDR3 protein: ASSWVAGELYEQY
V gene: TRBV7-9; J gene: TRBJ2-7; CDR3 protein: ASSLGPSEQY
V gene: TRBV5-6; J gene: TRBJ1-1; CDR3 protein: ASSRKPGQGMNTEAF
V gene: TRBV6-1; J gene: TRBJ2-3; CDR3 protein: ASSDGTYADTQY
V gene: TRBV20-1; J gene: TRBJ1-5; CDR3 protein: SAPGSGAGQPQH
V gene: TRBV20-1; J gene: TRBJ2-3; CDR3 protein: SARGLAGGPTDTQY